The 25 T cell receptor beta chains below come from one sample, sequenced in a study of CD8 T cells in Susac syndrome. Random hexamers were used to reverse transcribe an amount of roughly 0.45 to 1 ug RNA. MiXCR, applied by TCRdb to the immunoSEQ multiplex PCR reads, yields one record per CDR3 protein. The sample has under 200,000 distinct CDR3 sequences; over 85% are singletons. Sequencing used CD4+ T cells from PBMCs. Receptors were obtained from a human donor in good health.

V usage is TRBV5-1 and J usage is TRBJ2-1; D remains ambiguous. Germline V gives CDR1 SGHRS, CDR2 YFSETQ. V lost 1 base, J lost 5 bases, and 10 bases lay in between. The CDR3 loop spans 14 amino acids. The CDR3 DNA reads TGCGCCAGCAGCTTGACTACCGCTAACAATGAGCAGTTCTTC. It yields the protein CASSLTTANNEQFF.

This chain uses TRBV18 with TRBJ2-1; 10 nucleotides line up with TRBD2. CDR3 length: 16 amino acids. The junction had 4 bases not matched to a gene; V was cut back by 1 base and J by 4 bases. Looked up from germline, CDR1 is KGHSH and CDR2 is LQKENI. The DNA of the CDR3 is TGTGCCAGCTCACCACGGTGGACTAGCGGATACAATGAGCAGTTCTTC. This gives the protein CASSPRWTSGYNEQFF.

The rearrangement links TRBV15 to TRBJ1-2; D unresolved. This CDR3 is built from 16 residues. Trimming took off 3 bases at V and 3 bases at J, with 17 bases between the two ends. From germline, CDR1 is LNHNV and CDR2 YYDKDF (reference sequence). The DNA for the CDR3 is TGTGCCACCAGCAGGGCCCTCGGGGTTCTGGACTATGGCTACACCTTC. This translates into CATSRALGVLDYGYTF.

This clonotype was counted a few times. The chain couples TRBV23-1 to TRBJ2-1; D unresolved. TRBV23-1 is assigned to the ORF class and has an uncertain function. CDR3 length: 10 amino acids. V gave up 4 bases and J gave up 7 bases, with 2 bases separating them. CDR3 in amino acids: CASSRNEQFF. The CDR3 DNA reads TGCGCCAGCAGTCGGAATGAGCAGTTCTTC.

The chain recombines TRBV5-1 with TRBJ2-1; D is unresolved. Germline V gene sequence: CDR1 SGHRS, CDR2 YFSETQ. The CDR3 has 16 amino acids. The V end lost 4 bases, the J end lost 3 bases, and 17 bases lay between the germline ends. CDR3 region: CASSPTGTAIYNEQFF. CDR3 DNA: TGCGCCAGCAGCCCAACGGGTACAGCCATCTACAATGAGCAGTTCTTC.

The chain employs TRBV20-1 and TRBJ2-3, with 8 nucleotides matching TRBD2. CDR1 and CDR2 from the germline V gene are DFQATT and SNEGSKA (reference sequence). This CDR3 contains 15 residues. Trimming at V came to 3 bases and at J to 2 bases, leaving 7 bases not matched to a gene. The CDR3 region is CSASGRGATTDTQYF. CDR3 in DNA: TGCAGTGCTAGTGGGCGGGGGGCAACCACAGATACGCAGTATTTT.

The chain links TRBV29-1 to TRBJ1-2; maybe TRBD1 (5 bases). This CDR3 has 15 amino acids. CDR1 is SQVTM, CDR2 ANQGSEA, per germline. V lost 5 bases to trimming and J lost 1 base, with 17 bases between them. DNA of the CDR3: TGCAGCGTTACCCAGGACACACGCCTTAACTATGGCTACACCTTC. This codes for CSVTQDTRLNYGYTF.

This chain connects TRBV18 to TRBJ2-7, with a possible D match to TRBD2 (5 bases). Germline CDR1 is KGHSH and CDR2 is LQKENI. The V and J ends lost 7 bases and 5 bases respectively, with 9 bases between them. This CDR3 comprises 11 residues. The CDR3 region has the DNA TGTGCCAGCTACCCCGGGAACGAGCAGTACTTC. This sequence encodes CASYPGNEQYF. The variable domain in full, completed from reference TRBV18 and TRBJ2-7, reads NAGVMQNPRHLVRRRGQEARLRCSPMKGHSHVYWYRQLPEEGLKFMVYLQKENIIDESGMPKERFSAEFPKEGPSILRIQQVVRGDSAAYFCASYPGNEQYFGPGTRLTVT.

The chain couples TRBV20-1 to TRBJ1-4; unclear D gene. The CDR3 spans 15 residues. The V gene's germline CDR1 is DFQATT and CDR2 SNEGSKA (reference sequence). V was pared by 0 bases and J by 8 bases, with 16 bases between. The chain's CDR3 is CSARDLGRGGEKLFF. CDR3 nucleotide sequence: TGCAGTGCTAGAGATCTTGGAAGAGGAGGCGAAAAACTGTTTTTT.

The sample holds one count of this clonotype. This chain connects TRBV20-1 to TRBJ1-4, with 8 bases matching TRBD1. From germline, CDR1 is DFQATT and CDR2 SNEGSKA (reference sequence). V was clipped by 0 bases and J by 5 bases; unmatched bases: 2. The CDR3 length is 14 residues. The DNA for the CDR3 is TGCAGTGCTAGAGATCGGACAGGGAATGAAAAACTGTTTTTT. Translated, it gives CSARDRTGNEKLFF.

This chain uses TRBV6-2 or TRBV6-3 with TRBJ2-3; 7 bases are shared with TRBD2. The V segment lost 7 bases and the J segment 3 bases; nucleotides outside the gene matches: 19. The CDR3 extends over 18 amino acids. Per the germline V gene, CDR1 is MNHEY and CDR2 is SVGEGT. The DNA of the CDR3 is TGTGCCAGCACCTCACGAAGTTACCTACAGCGGGGTACAGATACGCAGTATTTT. As protein: CASTSRSYLQRGTDTQYF.

The rearrangement joins TRBV20-1 to TRBJ1-2, with TRBD1 as a possible D gene (5 bases). Per the germline V gene, CDR1 is DFQATT and CDR2 is SNEGSKA (reference sequence). V was clipped by 6 bases and J by 4 bases, with 15 bases between them. The CDR3 has 13 amino acids. The CDR3 loop reads CSASGQVPYGYTF. In DNA, the CDR3 is TGCAGTGCCTCGGGGCAGGTGCCCTATGGCTACACCTTC.

This chain uses TRBV4-2 with TRBJ1-4; 8 bases are a match to TRBD1. Germline CDR1 LGHNA, CDR2 YNFKEQ. The CDR3 contains 14 residues. V was clipped by 4 bases and J by 7 bases; unmatched bases: 5. CDR3 in amino acids: CASSPQGASEKLFF. The CDR3 DNA reads as TGTGCCAGCAGCCCTCAGGGGGCAAGTGAAAAACTGTTTTTT.

V gene TRBV20-1 combines with J gene TRBJ1-4, with D tentatively TRBD1 (5 bases). The CDR3 contains 14 residues. V was trimmed by 0 bases and J by 7 bases, leaving 12 bases between them. The germline V gene encodes CDR1 DFQATT and CDR2 SNEGSKA (reference sequence). CDR3 sequence: CSAREGQGAEKLFF. The CDR3 DNA is TGCAGTGCTAGAGAAGGCCAGGGAGCTGAAAAACTGTTTTTT.

The chain has TRBV29-1 and TRBJ2-1; TRBD1 agrees at 9 bases. This CDR3 comprises 14 residues. Germline loops: CDR1 SQVTM, CDR2 ANQGSEA. The junction had 10 bases not matched to a gene; V was cut back by 6 bases and J by 7 bases. The CDR3 DNA reads as TGCAGCGTCAAACCGGGACAGGGTCGAAATGAGCAGTTCTTC. Protein: CSVKPGQGRNEQFF.

The chain recombines TRBV9 with TRBJ1-2, with D tentatively TRBD1 (6 bases). This CDR3 has 14 residues. Trimming took 0 bases from V and 8 from J, leaving 14 bases between them. Looked up from germline, CDR1 is SGDLS and CDR2 is YYNGEE. Written as DNA, the CDR3 is TGTGCCAGCAGCGTAGGCTCAGGGGACTGGGGCTACACCTTC. Translation: CASSVGSGDWGYTF.

The chain employs TRBV9 and TRBJ2-6; D remains ambiguous. Deletions cut 3 bases from V and 11 bases from J, with 15 bases between. CDR1 and CDR2 (germline): SGDLS, YYNGEE. The CDR3 length is 14 residues. CDR3 in amino acids: CASSAYGRFDVLTF. The CDR3 coding sequence is TGTGCCAGCAGCGCTTACGGACGGTTCGACGTCCTGACTTTC. Drawing the rest from reference TRBV9 and TRBJ2-6, the complete variable domain is DSGVTQTPKHLITATGQRVTLRCSPRSGDLSVYWYQQSLDQGLQFLIQYYNGEERAKGNILERFSAQQFPDLHSELNLSSLELGDSALYFCASSAYGRFDVLTFGAGSRLTVL.

In this sample, this clonotype turned up once. The chain combines TRBV5-1 with TRBJ2-7, with D unresolved. The V gene's germline CDR1 is SGHRS and CDR2 YFSETQ. The CDR3 extends over 14 amino acids. The V gene lost 1 base and the J gene lost 7 bases, with 15 bases spanning the gap. CDR3 coding DNA: TGCGCCAGCAGCTTGATCCTCGGAGCCGAGGAGCAGTACTTC. Translation gives CASSLILGAEEQYF.

The chain uses TRBV7-3 and TRBJ1-2; 7 nucleotides match TRBD1. The ends lost 5 bases at V and 8 bases at J; junction bases unmatched: 8. The V gene's germline CDR1 is SGHTA and CDR2 FQGTGA. CDR3 length: 13 amino acids. The CDR3 sequence: CASSEDRQSGYTF. The CDR3, as DNA: TGTGCCAGCAGCGAGGACAGGCAAAGCGGCTACACCTTC.

The chain recombines TRBV6-2 or TRBV6-3 with TRBJ1-5; 9 bases agree with TRBD1. V shed 8 bases, J shed 2 bases, and the junction held 1 base outside the gene matches. The CDR3 is made up of 13 amino acids. The germline V gene has CDR1 MNHEY and CDR2 SVGEGT. The CDR3 sequence: CASRDRGNQPQHF. The CDR3 coding sequence is TGTGCCAGCCGGGACAGGGGCAATCAGCCCCAGCATTTT.

The chain carries TRBV6-2 or TRBV6-3 and TRBJ1-4, with D maybe TRBD1 (5 bases). V lost 8 bases and J lost 8, with 18 bases in between. CDR3 length equals 14 residues. Germline CDR1 MNHEY, CDR2 SVGEGT. CDR3 nucleotide sequence: TGTGCCAGCGCCTCCCCGGGGGAAGGGGAAAAACTGTTTTTT. Amino acids: CASASPGEGEKLFF.

The chain uses TRBV29-1 and TRBJ1-2, with a possible D match to TRBD1 (5 bases). CDR1 and CDR2 from the germline V gene are SQVTM and ANQGSEA. Deletions cut 4 bases from V and 8 bases from J, with 14 bases between. This CDR3 region has 12 residues. For the CDR3, the DNA is TGCAGCGTTGGTTGGGGGGAGGACGGCTACACCTTC. Translating gives CSVGWGEDGYTF.

The chain couples TRBV3-1 to TRBJ1-6; 7 nucleotides line up with TRBD1. With 5 bases clipped from V and 4 bases from J, the junction kept 2 bases outside the gene matches. In germline, CDR1 is LGHDT, CDR2 YNNKEL (reference sequence). The CDR3 has 14 residues. The CDR3 spells CASSKDRYNSPLHF. The CDR3 nucleotides are TGTGCCAGCAGCAAGGACAGGTATAATTCACCCCTCCACTTT.

The chain links TRBV7-9 to TRBJ2-5; D uncertain. This CDR3 has 12 amino acids. Per germline, CDR1 SEHNR and CDR2 FQNEAQ (reference sequence). The V end lost 2 bases, the J end lost 2 bases, and 3 bases lay between the germline ends. CDR3: CASSLMQETQYF. The CDR3 nucleotides read TGTGCCAGCAGCTTAATGCAAGAGACCCAGTACTTC.

The chain joins TRBV5-1 to TRBJ2-5, with TRBD1 as a possible D gene (6 bases). Trimming removed 0 bases from V and 1 base from J, with 16 bases in between. Germline lookup yields CDR1 SGHRS and CDR2 YFSETQ. The CDR3 contains 17 residues. The chain's CDR3 is CASSLGGGQALQETQYF. The CDR3 DNA follows: TGCGCCAGCAGCTTGGGTGGGGGACAAGCCCTCCAAGAGACCCAGTACTTC.